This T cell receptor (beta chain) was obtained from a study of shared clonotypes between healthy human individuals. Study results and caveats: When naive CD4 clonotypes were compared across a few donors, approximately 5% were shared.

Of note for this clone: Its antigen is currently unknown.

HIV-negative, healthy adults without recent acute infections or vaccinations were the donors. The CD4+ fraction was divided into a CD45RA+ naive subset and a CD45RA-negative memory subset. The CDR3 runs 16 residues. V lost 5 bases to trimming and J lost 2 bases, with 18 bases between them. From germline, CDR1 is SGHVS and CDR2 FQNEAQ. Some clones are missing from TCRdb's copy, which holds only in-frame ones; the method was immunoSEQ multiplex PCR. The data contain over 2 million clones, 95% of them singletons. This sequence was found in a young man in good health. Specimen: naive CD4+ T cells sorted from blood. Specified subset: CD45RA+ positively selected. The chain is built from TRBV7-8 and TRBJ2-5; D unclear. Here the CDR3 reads CASSLRPGDIQETQYF. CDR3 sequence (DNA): TGTGCCAGCAGCCTACGTCCCGGAGACATTCAAGAGACCCAGTACTTC. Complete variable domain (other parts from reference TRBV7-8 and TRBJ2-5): GAGVSQSPRYKVAKRGQDVALRCDPISGHVSLFWYQQALGQGPEFLTYFQNEAQLDKSGLPSDRFFAERPEGSVSTLKIQRTQQEDSAVYLCASSLRPGDIQETQYFGPGTRLLVL.